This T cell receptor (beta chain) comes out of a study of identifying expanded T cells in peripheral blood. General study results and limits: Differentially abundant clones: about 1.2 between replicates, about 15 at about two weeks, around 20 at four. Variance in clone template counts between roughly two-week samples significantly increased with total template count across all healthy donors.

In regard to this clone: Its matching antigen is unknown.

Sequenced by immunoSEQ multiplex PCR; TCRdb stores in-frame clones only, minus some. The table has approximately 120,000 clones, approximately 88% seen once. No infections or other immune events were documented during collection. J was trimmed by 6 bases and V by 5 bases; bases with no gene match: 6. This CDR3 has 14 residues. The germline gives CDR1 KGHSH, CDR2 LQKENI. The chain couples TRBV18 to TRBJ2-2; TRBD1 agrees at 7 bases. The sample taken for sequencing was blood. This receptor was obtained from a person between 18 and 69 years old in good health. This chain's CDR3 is CASSTRQGSGELFF. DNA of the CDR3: TGTGCCAGCTCAACCCGACAGGGTTCCGGGGAGCTGTTTTTT.